The sequence of this TCR beta chain was determined in a study of T cell repertoires in cytomegalovirus infection. Study-wide context: Public TCR beta signatures were indicative of both CMV infection and a matching HLA type.

This clonotype was seen ten or more times. The antigen is undetermined. Study-wide results and caveats: Cumulated frequencies of public TCR beta families served to identify carriers of CMV plus the relevant HLA. CMV-specific TCR beta clonotypes restricted by HLA-C dominated the ex vivo response.

TCRdb analysed the reads with MiXCR anew, one entry per CDR3 protein. The sample includes 700,000 to 950,000 distinct CDR3 sequences, around a third of them seen just once. J was trimmed by 1 base and V by 0 bases; bases with no gene match: 2. CDR1 SGHVS and CDR2 FNYEAQ come from the germline V gene. This CDR3 region has 17 residues. The chain carries TRBV7-6 and TRBJ2-2, with 10 positions matching TRBD2. The sequence derives from a human donor in good health (CMV status not recorded). Some clones in this sample may be carry-over from other donors' samples. This specimen consisted of cultured CD8+ T cells from PBMCs, obtained from culture after CMV antigen stimulation. DNA for the CDR3: TGTGCCAGCAGCTTAGCCCCTAGCGGGGGGAACACCGGGGAGCTGTTTTTT. This translates into CASSLAPSGGNTGELFF.